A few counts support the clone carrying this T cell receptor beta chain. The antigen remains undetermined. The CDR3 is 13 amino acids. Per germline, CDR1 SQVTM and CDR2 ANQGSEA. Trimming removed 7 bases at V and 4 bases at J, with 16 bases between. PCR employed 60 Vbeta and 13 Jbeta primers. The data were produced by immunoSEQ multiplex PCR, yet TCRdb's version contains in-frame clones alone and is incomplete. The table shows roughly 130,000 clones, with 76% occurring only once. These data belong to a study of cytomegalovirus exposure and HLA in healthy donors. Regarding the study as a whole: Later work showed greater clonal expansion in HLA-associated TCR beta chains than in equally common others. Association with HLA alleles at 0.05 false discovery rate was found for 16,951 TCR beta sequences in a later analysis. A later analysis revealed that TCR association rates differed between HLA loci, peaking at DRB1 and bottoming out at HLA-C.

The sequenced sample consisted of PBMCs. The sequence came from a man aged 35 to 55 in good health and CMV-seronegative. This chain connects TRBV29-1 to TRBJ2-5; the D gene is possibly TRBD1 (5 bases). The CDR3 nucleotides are TGCAGCGCCTCCCTTATTGGGGCAGAGACCCAGTACTTC. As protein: CSASLIGAETQYF.